This T cell receptor (beta chain) was recorded in a study of Ad26.COV2.S vaccination and SARS-CoV-2 variants. Background on the study: Of the COV1001 trial arms, the Ad26.COV2.S arm included the donor. Recipients of Ad26.COV2.S got it intramuscularly, once or twice 56 days apart.

Study conclusions and caveats: A substantial breadth of spike-specific CD8+ and CD4+ T cell responses after vaccination has been reported. Analyses that measured TCR breadth and depth may have underestimated total T cell responses.

TCRdb's copy holds only in-frame clones and misses some; the assay was immunoSEQ multiplex PCR. The repertoire includes 380,000 or so clones, approximately 83% of them detected once, and around 7.3% sits in the top ten. The treatment: some 20 received Ad26.COV2.S at low or high dose, single or two shots; roughly 5 received placebo; per-sample allocation not given. Sampling took place 63 days after the first vaccine or placebo injection. The germline V gene has CDR1 LGHNA and CDR2 YNFKEQ. CDR3 length: 12 residues. V lost 10 bases to trimming and J lost 4 bases, with 11 bases between them. Notes on this clone: Its antigen remains unknown.

The genes are TRBV4-2 and TRBJ2-1; possibly TRBD2 for D (6 bases). This sequence was found in a person between 18 and 59 years old who received the Ad26.COV2.S COVID-19 vaccine or a placebo. The source material was peripheral blood, sampled in a trial of Ad26.COV2.S vaccine versus placebo. CDR3 amino acids: CATRGVYNEQFF. The CDR3 nucleotides read TGTGCCACCCGCGGGGTTTACAATGAGCAGTTCTTC.